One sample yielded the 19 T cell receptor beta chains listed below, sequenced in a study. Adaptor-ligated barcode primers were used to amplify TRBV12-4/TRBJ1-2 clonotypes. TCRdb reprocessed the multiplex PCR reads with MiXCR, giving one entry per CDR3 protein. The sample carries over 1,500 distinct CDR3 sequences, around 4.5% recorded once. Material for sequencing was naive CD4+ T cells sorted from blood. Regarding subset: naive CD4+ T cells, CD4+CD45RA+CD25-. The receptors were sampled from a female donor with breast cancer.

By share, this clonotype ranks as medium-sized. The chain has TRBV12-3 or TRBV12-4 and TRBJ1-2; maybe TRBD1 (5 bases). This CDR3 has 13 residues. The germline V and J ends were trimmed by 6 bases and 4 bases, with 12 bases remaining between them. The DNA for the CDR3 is TGTGCCAGCAGCTACGGGACCGGCTATGGCTACACCTTC. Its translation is CASSYGTGYGYTF.

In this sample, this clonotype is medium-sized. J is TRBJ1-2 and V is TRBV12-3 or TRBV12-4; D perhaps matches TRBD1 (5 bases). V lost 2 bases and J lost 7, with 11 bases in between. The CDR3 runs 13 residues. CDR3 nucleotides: TGTGCCAGCAGTTTATTTCAGGGATCTGGCTACACCTTC. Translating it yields CASSLFQGSGYTF.

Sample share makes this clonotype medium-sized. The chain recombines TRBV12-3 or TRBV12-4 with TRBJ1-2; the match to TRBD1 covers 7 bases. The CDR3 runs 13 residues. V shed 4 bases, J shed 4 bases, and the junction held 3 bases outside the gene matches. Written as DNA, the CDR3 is TGTGCCAGCAGTTATACAGGGGTCTATGGCTACACCTTC. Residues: CASSYTGVYGYTF.

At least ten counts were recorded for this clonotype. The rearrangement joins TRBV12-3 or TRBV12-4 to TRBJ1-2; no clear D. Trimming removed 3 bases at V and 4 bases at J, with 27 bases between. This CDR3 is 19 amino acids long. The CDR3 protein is CASSLSGRTSAKFLYGYTF. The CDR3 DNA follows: TGTGCCAGCAGTTTGTCCGGACGGACCTCAGCGAAATTCCTCTATGGCTACACCTTC.

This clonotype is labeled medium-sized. The CDR3 DNA is TGTGCCAGCAGCCTTTGGACAGGGGAGGGTGGCTACACCTTC. This sequence encodes CASSLWTGEGGYTF. V and J are TRBV12-3 or TRBV12-4 and TRBJ1-2; 9 bases align to TRBD1. The ends lost 6 bases at V and 7 bases at J; junction bases unmatched: 9. This CDR3 is 14 amino acids long.

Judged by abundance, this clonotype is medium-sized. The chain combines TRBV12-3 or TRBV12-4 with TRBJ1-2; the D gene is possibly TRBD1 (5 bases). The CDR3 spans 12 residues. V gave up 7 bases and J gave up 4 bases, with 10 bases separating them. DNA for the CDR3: TGTGCCAGCACTACCGGGACCTATGGCTACACCTTC. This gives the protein CASTTGTYGYTF.

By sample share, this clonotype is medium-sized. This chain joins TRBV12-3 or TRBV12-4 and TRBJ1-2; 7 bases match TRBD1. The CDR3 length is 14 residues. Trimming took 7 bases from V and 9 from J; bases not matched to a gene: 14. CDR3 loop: CASTTTTGRGSYTF. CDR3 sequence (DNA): TGTGCCAGCACTACTACGACAGGGAGAGGGAGCTACACCTTC.

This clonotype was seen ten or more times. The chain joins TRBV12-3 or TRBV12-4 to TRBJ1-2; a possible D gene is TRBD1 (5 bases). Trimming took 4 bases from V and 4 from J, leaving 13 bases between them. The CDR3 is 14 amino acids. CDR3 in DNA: TGTGCCAGCAGTTGGGGTGACAGCGGCTATGGCTACACCTTC. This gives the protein CASSWGDSGYGYTF.

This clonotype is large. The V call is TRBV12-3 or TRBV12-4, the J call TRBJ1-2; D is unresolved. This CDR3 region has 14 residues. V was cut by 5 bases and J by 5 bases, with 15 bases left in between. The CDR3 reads CASSPSDGRYGYTF. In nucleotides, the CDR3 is TGTGCCAGCAGTCCTAGCGACGGACGATATGGCTACACCTTC.

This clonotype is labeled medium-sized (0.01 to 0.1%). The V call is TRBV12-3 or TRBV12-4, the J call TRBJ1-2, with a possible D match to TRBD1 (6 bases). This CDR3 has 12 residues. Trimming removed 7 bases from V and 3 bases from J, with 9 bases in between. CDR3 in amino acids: CASTQGHYGYTF. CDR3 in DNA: TGTGCCAGCACCCAGGGGCACTATGGCTACACCTTC.

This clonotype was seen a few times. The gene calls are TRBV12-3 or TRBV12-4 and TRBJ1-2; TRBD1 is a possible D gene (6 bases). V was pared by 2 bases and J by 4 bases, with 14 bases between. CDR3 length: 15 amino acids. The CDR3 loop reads CASSLLVSDSYGYTF. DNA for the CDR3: TGTGCCAGCAGTTTATTGGTCTCGGACAGCTATGGCTACACCTTC.

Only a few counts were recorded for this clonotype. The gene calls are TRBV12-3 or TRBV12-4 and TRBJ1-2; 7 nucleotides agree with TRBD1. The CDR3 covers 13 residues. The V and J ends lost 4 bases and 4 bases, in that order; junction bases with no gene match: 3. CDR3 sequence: CASSSTGFYGYTF. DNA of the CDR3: TGTGCCAGCAGTTCGACAGGGTTCTATGGCTACACCTTC.

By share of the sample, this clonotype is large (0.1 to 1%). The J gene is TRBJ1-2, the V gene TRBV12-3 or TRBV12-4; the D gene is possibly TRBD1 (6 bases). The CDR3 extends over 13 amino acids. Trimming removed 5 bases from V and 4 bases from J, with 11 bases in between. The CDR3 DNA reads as TGTGCCAGCAGTATACAGGGACGCTATGGCTACACCTTC. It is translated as CASSIQGRYGYTF.

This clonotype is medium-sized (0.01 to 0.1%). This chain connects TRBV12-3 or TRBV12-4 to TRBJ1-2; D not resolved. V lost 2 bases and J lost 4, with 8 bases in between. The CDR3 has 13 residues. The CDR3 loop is CASSLRQTYGYTF. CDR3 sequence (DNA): TGTGCCAGCAGTTTAAGGCAGACCTATGGCTACACCTTC.

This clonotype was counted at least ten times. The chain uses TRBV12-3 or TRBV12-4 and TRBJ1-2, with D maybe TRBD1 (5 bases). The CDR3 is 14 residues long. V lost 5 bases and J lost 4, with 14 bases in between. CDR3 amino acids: CASSPIGVGYGYTF. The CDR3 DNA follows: TGTGCCAGCAGTCCAATAGGGGTCGGCTATGGCTACACCTTC.

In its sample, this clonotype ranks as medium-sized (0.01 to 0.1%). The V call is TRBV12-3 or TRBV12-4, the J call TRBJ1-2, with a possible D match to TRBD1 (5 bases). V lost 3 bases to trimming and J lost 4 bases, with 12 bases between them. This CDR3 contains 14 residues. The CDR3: CASSLLGAGYGYTF. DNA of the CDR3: TGTGCCAGCAGTTTGCTAGGGGCCGGCTATGGCTACACCTTC.

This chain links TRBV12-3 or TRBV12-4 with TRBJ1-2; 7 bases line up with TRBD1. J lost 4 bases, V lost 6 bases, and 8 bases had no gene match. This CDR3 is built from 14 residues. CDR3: CASSLRQGSYGYTF. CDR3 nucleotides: TGTGCCAGCAGCCTGAGACAGGGAAGCTATGGCTACACCTTC.

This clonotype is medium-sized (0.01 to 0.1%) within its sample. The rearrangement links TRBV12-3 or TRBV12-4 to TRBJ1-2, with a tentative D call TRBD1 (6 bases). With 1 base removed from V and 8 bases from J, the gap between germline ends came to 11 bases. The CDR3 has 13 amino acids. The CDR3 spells CASSLDRDGGYTF. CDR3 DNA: TGTGCCAGCAGTTTAGACAGGGATGGAGGCTACACCTTC.

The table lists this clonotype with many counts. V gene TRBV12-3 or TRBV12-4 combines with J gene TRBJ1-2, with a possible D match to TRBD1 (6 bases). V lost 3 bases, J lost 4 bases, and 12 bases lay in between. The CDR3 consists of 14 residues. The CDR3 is CASSFGRGGYGYTF. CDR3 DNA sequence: TGTGCCAGCAGTTTCGGCAGGGGCGGCTATGGCTACACCTTC.